A selection of T cell receptor beta chains follows, all from one sample in a study of T cell clonotyping in hematopoietic cell transplantation. TCRdb keeps only in-frame clones here, not all; method: immunoSEQ multiplex PCR. This sample has approximately 17,000 clones, with roughly 88% found just once. Sequenced sample: peripheral blood mononuclear cells. The receptors were sampled from a man between 50 and 59 years old in good health. Some clones in this sample may be carry-over from other donors' samples. The CDR3 runs from the conserved cysteine through the conserved F or W. A D gene is named only where the DNA matches it firmly. The listing skips clone size in some rows; elsewhere it reads once, few, many or a size class.

d_gene,abundance,j_gene,v_gene,CDR3aa,CDR3nt
.,.,TRBJ2-7,TRBV30,CAWSQEYEQYF,TGTGCCTGGAGTCAGGAGTACGAGCAGTACTTC
.,.,TRBJ1-2,TRBV25-1,CASSPPGEVVDGYTF,TGTGCCAGCAGTCCCCCCGGGGAGGTCGTTGATGGCTACACCTTC
TRBD1,.,TRBJ1-1,TRBV7-6,CASSTSRQGTAFF,TGTGCCAGCAGCACTAGTAGACAGGGGACGGCTTTCTTT
.,.,TRBJ1-5,TRBV28,CASSSPTGDQPQHF,TGTGCCAGCAGTTCACCCACGGGGGATCAGCCCCAGCATTTT
TRBD1,.,TRBJ1-6,TRBV7-8,CASVDREMYSPLHF,TGTGCCAGTGTCGACAGGGAGATGTATTCACCCCTCCACTTT
.,.,TRBJ2-1,TRBV9,CASSVLADEQFF,TGTGCCAGCAGCGTTCTAGCAGATGAGCAGTTCTTC
.,.,TRBJ1-2,TRBV7-9,CASTATRDGYTF,TGTGCCAGCACCGCCACGAGAGATGGCTACACCTTC
.,.,TRBJ2-7,TRBV2,CASSATGYEQYF,TGTGCCAGCAGTGCTACAGGGTACGAGCAGTACTTC
TRBD1,.,TRBJ1-6,TRBV10-3,CAIRGGTGEGSPLHF,TGTGCCATCAGGGGGGGGACAGGGGAAGGTTCACCCCTCCACTTT
.,.,TRBJ1-1,TRBV29-1,CSEARTTEAFF,TGCAGCGAGGCGAGAACGACTGAAGCTTTCTTT
.,.,TRBJ1-1,TRBV20-1,CSGHLNTEAFF,TGCAGTGGACATCTGAACACTGAAGCTTTCTTT
.,.,TRBJ1-1,TRBV7-2,CASSSVGGTEAFF,TGTGCCAGCAGCTCCGTGGGGGGAACTGAAGCTTTCTTT
TRBD1,.,TRBJ2-7,TRBV25-1,CASSDMNRGPGEQYF,TGTGCCAGCAGTGACATGAACAGGGGACCCGGCGAGCAGTACTTC
TRBD2,.,TRBJ2-7,TRBV6-6,CASSGGAQSYEQYF,TGTGCCAGCAGCGGGGGGGCCCAATCCTACGAGCAGTACTTC
.,.,TRBJ1-5,TRBV6-5,CASSPLQGYQPQHF,TGTGCCAGCAGCCCCTTACAGGGTTATCAGCCCCAGCATTTT
.,once,TRBJ1-1,TRBV5-1,CASSLIFRNTEAFF,TGCGCCAGCAGCTTGATTTTCCGGAACACTGAAGCTTTCTTT
.,.,TRBJ1-1,TRBV6-6,CASSSGGRGEAFF,TGTGCCAGCAGCAGCGGGGGTAGAGGTGAAGCTTTCTTT
.,.,TRBJ2-3,TRBV9,CASSVDLGTQYF,TGTGCCAGCAGCGTAGATCTCGGCACGCAGTATTTT
.,.,TRBJ1-5,TRBV6-6,CASSIRGYSNQPQHF,TGTGCCAGCAGTATACGGGGATATAGCAATCAGCCCCAGCATTTT